This TCR beta chain was identified in a study of blood T cells in healthy people across ages. The study, taken as a whole, reports: Both naive CD4+ cell counts and diversity were greater in long-lived donors than in aged donors. Researchers deemed the diversity estimates from one million T cells underestimates.

A second roughly 6 to 12 cycle PCR used barcoded and J-beta primers. A template-switch adaptor with 12 random nucleotides tagged each cDNA molecule. MiXCR was run by TCRdb on the 5' RACE reads, yielding one entry per CDR3 protein. The repertoire holds 950,000 to 1,200,000 distinct CDR3 sequences, more than 30% seen once, with around 13% in the top ten. This clonotype was counted only a few times. Its antigen is as yet unknown. This CDR3 spans 18 amino acids. V gave up 3 bases and J gave up 0 bases; unmatched junction bases: 4. The TCR comes from a man between 18 and 35 years old in good health. The sequenced sample was blood. J is TRBJ2-4 and V is TRBV12-3 or TRBV12-4; 14 bases are shared with TRBD2. As DNA, the CDR3 is TGTGCCAGCAGTTTGGGGACTAGCGGGGGTCTAGCCAAAAACATTCAGTACTTC. Translated: CASSLGTSGGLAKNIQYF.